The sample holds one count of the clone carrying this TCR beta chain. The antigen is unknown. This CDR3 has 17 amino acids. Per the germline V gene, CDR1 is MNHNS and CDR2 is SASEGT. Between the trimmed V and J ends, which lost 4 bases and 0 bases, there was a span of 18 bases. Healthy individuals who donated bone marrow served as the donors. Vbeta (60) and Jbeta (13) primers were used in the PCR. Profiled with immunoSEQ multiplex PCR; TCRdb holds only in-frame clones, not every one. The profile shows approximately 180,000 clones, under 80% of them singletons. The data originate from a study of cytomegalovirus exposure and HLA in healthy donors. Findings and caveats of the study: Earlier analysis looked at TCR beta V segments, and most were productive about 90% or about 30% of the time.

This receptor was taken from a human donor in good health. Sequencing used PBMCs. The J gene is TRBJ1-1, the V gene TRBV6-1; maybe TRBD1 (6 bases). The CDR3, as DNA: TGTGCCAGCAGTGCCCCGGGACACCGCTTGATGAACACTGAAGCTTTCTTT. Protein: CASSAPGHRLMNTEAFF.